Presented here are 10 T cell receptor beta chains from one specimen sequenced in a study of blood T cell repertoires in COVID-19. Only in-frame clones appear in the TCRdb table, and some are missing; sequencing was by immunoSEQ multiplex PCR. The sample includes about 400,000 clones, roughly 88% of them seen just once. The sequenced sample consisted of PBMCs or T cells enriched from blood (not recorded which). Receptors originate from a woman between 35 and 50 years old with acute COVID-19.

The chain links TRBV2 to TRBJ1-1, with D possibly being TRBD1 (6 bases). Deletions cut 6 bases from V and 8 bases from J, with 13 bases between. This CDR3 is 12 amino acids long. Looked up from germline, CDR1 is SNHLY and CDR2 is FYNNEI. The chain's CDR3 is CASSEGTPEAFF. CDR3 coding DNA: TGTGCCAGCAGCGAGGGGACACCCGAAGCTTTCTTT.

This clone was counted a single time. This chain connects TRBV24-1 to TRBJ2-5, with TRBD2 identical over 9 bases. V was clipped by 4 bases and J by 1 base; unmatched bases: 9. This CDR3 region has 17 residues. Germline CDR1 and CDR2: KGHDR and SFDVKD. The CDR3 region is CATSEFSLAGSQETQYF. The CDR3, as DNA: TGTGCCACCAGTGAGTTTTCTCTAGCGGGGAGCCAAGAGACCCAGTACTTC.

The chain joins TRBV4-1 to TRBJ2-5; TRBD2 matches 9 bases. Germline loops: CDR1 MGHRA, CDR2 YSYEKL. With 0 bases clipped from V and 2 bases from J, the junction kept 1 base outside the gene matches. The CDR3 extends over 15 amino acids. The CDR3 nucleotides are TGCGCCAGCAGCCAAGACACTAGCGGGCAAGAGACCCAGTACTTC. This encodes CASSQDTSGQETQYF.

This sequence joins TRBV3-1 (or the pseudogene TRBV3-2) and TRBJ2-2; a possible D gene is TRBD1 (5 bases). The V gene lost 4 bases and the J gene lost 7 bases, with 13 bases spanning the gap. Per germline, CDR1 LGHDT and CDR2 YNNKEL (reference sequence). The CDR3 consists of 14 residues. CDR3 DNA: TGTGCCAGCAGCCCTCCACAGGAGTTCGGGGAGCTGTTTTTT. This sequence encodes CASSPPQEFGELFF.

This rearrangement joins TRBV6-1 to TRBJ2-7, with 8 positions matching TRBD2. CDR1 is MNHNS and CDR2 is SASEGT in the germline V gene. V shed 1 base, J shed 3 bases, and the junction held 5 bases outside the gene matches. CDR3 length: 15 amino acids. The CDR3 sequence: CASSEVAGGLYEQYF. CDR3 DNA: TGTGCCAGCAGTGAAGTGGCGGGGGGCCTCTACGAGCAGTACTTC.

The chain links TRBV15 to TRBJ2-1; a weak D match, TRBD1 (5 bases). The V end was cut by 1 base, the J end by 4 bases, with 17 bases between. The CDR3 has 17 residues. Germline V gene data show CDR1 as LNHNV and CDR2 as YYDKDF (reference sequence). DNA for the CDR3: TGTGCCACCAGCAGAGTCAGGGTATGGAAAGATTACAATGAGCAGTTCTTC. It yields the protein CATSRVRVWKDYNEQFF. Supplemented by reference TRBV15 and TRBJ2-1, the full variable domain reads DAMVIQNPRYQVTQFGKPVTLSCSQTLNHNVMYWYQQKSSQAPKLLFHYYDKDFNNEADTPDNFQSRRPNTSFCFLDIRSPGLGDTAMYLCATSRVRVWKDYNEQFFGPGTRLTVL.

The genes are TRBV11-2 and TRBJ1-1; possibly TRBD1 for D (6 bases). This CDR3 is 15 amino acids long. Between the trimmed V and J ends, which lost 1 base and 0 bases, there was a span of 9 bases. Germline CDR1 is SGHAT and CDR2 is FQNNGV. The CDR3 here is CASSLGTEMNTEAFF. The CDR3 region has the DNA TGTGCCAGCAGCTTAGGGACAGAAATGAACACTGAAGCTTTCTTT.

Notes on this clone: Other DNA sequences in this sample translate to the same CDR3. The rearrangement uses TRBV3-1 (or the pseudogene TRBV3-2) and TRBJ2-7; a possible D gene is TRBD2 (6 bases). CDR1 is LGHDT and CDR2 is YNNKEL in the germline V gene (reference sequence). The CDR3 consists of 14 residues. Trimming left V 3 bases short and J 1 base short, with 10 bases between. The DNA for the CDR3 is TGTGCCAGCAGCCAGGGGGGTGGTTCCTACGAGCAGTACTTC. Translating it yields CASSQGGGSYEQYF.

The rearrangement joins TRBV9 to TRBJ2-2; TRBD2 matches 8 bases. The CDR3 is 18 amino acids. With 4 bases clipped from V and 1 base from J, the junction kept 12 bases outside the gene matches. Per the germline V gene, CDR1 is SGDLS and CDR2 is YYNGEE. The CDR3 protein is CASSLRGGTALNTGELFF. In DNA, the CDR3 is TGTGCCAGCAGCCTCCGGGGGGGGACGGCGTTGAACACCGGGGAGCTGTTTTTT.

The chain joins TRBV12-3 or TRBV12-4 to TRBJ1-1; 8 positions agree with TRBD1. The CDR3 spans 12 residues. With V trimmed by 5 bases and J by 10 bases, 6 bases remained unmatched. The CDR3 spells CASSPHRGSAFF. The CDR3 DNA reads TGTGCCAGCAGTCCCCACAGGGGGTCAGCTTTCTTT.